The 27 T cell receptor beta chains below were found in one sample sequenced in a study of immune heterogeneity within non-small cell lung tumors. The starting template was genomic DNA from bulk tumor, roughly 650 ng per sample. Several far-apart biopsies were taken per primary tumor during surgery. Their non-small cell lung cancer was newly diagnosed and untreated, and the patients underwent curative surgery. Amplifying TCR beta CDR3 involved multiplex PCR carried out with 32 V and 13 J primers. One entry per CDR3 protein results from TCRdb running MiXCR on the multiplex PCR reads. The data contain fewer than 15,000 distinct CDR3 sequences, about 25% of them singletons. The sequenced sample consisted of lung tumor tissue. Receptors were obtained from a man aged 45 to 65 with non-small cell lung cancer.

To note about this clonotype: A single base separates this from a much larger clone, so it may be a read error. The chain links TRBV5-1 to TRBJ1-3; D is unresolved. The germline gives CDR1 SGHRS, CDR2 YFSETQ. The CDR3 is made up of 15 amino acids. Trimming stripped 0 bases from V and 8 bases from J, with 15 bases between. For the CDR3, the DNA is TGCGCCAGCAGCTTGGGGACGGCGGGAGGAGACACCATATATTTT. It specifies CASSLGTAGGDTIYF. The full variable domain, in which reference TRBV5-1 and TRBJ1-3 provide the parts outside the CDR3, is KAGVTQTPRYLIKTRGQQVTLSCSPISGHRSVSWYQQTPGQGLQFLFEYFSETQRNKGNFPGRFSGRQFSNSRSEMNVSTLELGDSALYLCASSLGTAGGDTIYFGEGSWLTVV.

This clonotype was counted between two and nine times. A much larger clonotype is one base distant, so this may be a read error. The chain joins TRBV2 to TRBJ1-2; 9 bases fit TRBD1. The CDR3 consists of 14 residues. CDR1 is SNHLY, CDR2 FYNNEI, per germline. CDR3 region: CDTPSRTGEDGYTF. The CDR3 DNA is TGTGACACCCCAAGCAGGACAGGGGAGGATGGCTACACCTTC.

This clonotype was picked up many times. The gene calls are TRBV7-2 and TRBJ2-3; D might be TRBD1 or TRBD2, each matching 6 bases. Germline CDR1 is SGHTA and CDR2 is FQGNSA. The CDR3 consists of 15 residues. V gave up 3 bases and J gave up 8 bases, with 18 bases separating them. The CDR3 sequence: CASSFNPGAQVTQYF. CDR3 sequence (DNA): TGTGCCAGCAGCTTCAACCCGGGGGCGCAAGTTACGCAGTATTTT. The full variable domain, completed using reference TRBV7-2 and TRBJ2-3, is GAGVSQSPSNKVTEKGKDVELRCDPISGHTALYWYRQSLGQGLEFLIYFQGNSAPDKSGLPSDRFSAERTGGSVSTLTIQRTQQEDSAVYLCASSFNPGAQVTQYFGPGTRLTVL.

There are many counts of this clonotype. The chain combines TRBV30 with TRBJ2-7, with a weak D call TRBD1 (5 bases). This CDR3 has 14 amino acids. The germline V and J ends were trimmed by 2 bases and 5 bases, with 16 bases remaining between them. CDR1 GTSNPN and CDR2 SVGIG come from the germline V gene (reference sequence). CDR3 DNA sequence: TGTGCCTGGAGTCAAGGACAAACAAACCACGAGCAGTACTTC. Its translation: CAWSQGQTNHEQYF.

This rearrangement joins TRBV18 to TRBJ1-1; TRBD1 aligns across 7 bases. V dropped 3 bases and J dropped 7; count of bases not matched to a gene: 14. Germline V gene lookup returns CDR1 KGHSH and CDR2 LQKENI. The CDR3 contains 16 residues. CDR3 loop: CASSPNRGRGLSEAFF. Here the CDR3 DNA reads TGTGCCAGCTCACCGAACCGGGGGAGGGGGCTCAGTGAAGCTTTCTTT.

By sample share, this clonotype is medium-sized. V and J are TRBV28 and TRBJ2-7; 9 bases are a match to TRBD1. The germline V gene has CDR1 MDHEN and CDR2 SYDVKM. The CDR3 loop spans 15 amino acids. V shed 6 bases, J shed 2 bases, and the junction held 8 bases outside the gene matches. The CDR3 DNA reads as TGTGCCAGCAGAAACTCCGGGACAGGGACCTACGAGCAGTACTTC. Translated: CASRNSGTGTYEQYF.

With regard to this clonotype: A much larger clone lies one base from this, so it may be a read error. The chain carries TRBV18 and TRBJ2-1; the D gene could be TRBD1 or TRBD2 (5 bases each). From germline, CDR1 is KGHSH and CDR2 LQKENI. The CDR3 contains 13 residues. Written as DNA, the CDR3 is TGTGCCAGCTCACCGGGACGGAACAATGAGCGGTTCTTC. Its translation is CASSPGRNNERFF.

This clonotype occurred many times. The V call is TRBV28, the J call TRBJ1-4, with 8 positions matching TRBD1. Germline CDR1 and CDR2: MDHEN and SYDVKM. The V and J ends lost 8 bases and 6 bases, in that order; junction bases with no gene match: 2. This CDR3 has 12 residues. CDR3 sequence (DNA): TGTGCCAGCCAGACAGGGGATGAAAAACTGTTTTTT. Translating gives CASQTGDEKLFF.

For this clonotype: This sequence may be a read error, since a much larger clone differs from it by one base. The chain is built from TRBV5-5 and TRBJ2-7; 9 positions agree with TRBD2. With V trimmed by 5 bases and J by 2 bases, 17 bases remained unmatched. CDR3 length: 18 amino acids. Germline CDR1 and CDR2: SGHKS and YYEKEE (reference sequence). The CDR3: CASRLLTSLAGTPYEQYF. The CDR3 DNA follows: TGTGCCAGCAGACTCCTGACATCGCTAGCGGGGACCCCCTACGAGCAGTACTTC.

About this clonotype itself: Being one base from a much bigger clone, this may be a read error. This rearrangement joins TRBV2 to TRBJ2-2, with TRBD2 matching 12 bases. The V and J ends lost 6 bases and 5 bases, in that order; junction bases with no gene match: 4. The CDR3 spans 15 residues. The germline gives CDR1 SNHLY, CDR2 FYNNEI. CDR3 loop: CASRQTSGSTGELFF. The CDR3 nucleotides read TGTGCCAGCAGACAGACTAGCGGGAGTACCGGGGAGCTGTTTTTT.

To note about this clonotype: A much larger clone differs by one base, so this may be a read error. The chain couples TRBV7-9 to TRBJ2-3; tentatively, D is TRBD1 (6 bases). Germline assignment: CDR1 SEHNR and CDR2 FQNEAQ (reference sequence). This CDR3 has 16 amino acids. V shed 4 bases and J shed 3 bases, with 17 bases lying between them. Here the CDR3 DNA reads TGTGCCAGCAGCTCGTGGAGCAGACAGGAAACAGATACGCAGTATTTT. Amino acid sequence: CASSSWSRQETDTQYF.

This clonotype came up many times. V gene TRBV20-1 combines with J gene TRBJ2-3; D is unresolved. The CDR3 length is 12 residues. V lost 3 bases and J lost 0, with 4 bases in between. Germline values: CDR1 DFQATT, CDR2 SNEGSKA (reference sequence). The CDR3 DNA is TGCAGTGCTAGTCCTAGCACAGATACGCAGTATTTT. Residues: CSASPSTDTQYF.

V and J are TRBV30 and TRBJ2-5; no clear D. The CDR3 runs 12 residues. The germline V and J ends were trimmed by 3 bases and 0 bases, with 5 bases remaining between them. Germline assignment: CDR1 GTSNPN and CDR2 SVGIG (reference sequence). This chain's CDR3 is CAWSRYQETQYF. Here the CDR3 DNA reads TGTGCCTGGAGCAGGTACCAAGAGACCCAGTACTTC.

This clonotype was found many times. This rearrangement joins TRBV19 to TRBJ1-5; 8 bases are a match to TRBD1. With V trimmed by 1 base and J by 7 bases, 3 bases remained unmatched. CDR3 length: 14 residues. From germline, CDR1 is LNHDA and CDR2 SQIVND (reference sequence). The CDR3: CASSIGTGWQPQHF. The DNA for the CDR3 is TGTGCCAGTAGTATAGGGACAGGGTGGCAGCCCCAGCATTTT.

This clonotype was recorded at least ten times. The chain is built from TRBV5-1 and TRBJ1-1; 9 positions agree with TRBD1. With 2 bases clipped from V and 1 base from J, the junction kept 6 bases outside the gene matches. CDR3 size: 16 residues. Per the germline V gene, CDR1 is SGHRS and CDR2 is YFSETQ. This CDR3 is CASSFGTGQANTEAFF. Here the CDR3 DNA reads TGCGCCAGCAGCTTCGGGACAGGGCAAGCGAACACTGAAGCTTTCTTT.

This clonotype was observed at least ten times. The rearrangement uses TRBV28 and TRBJ1-6; D is possibly TRBD1 (5 bases). The CDR3 extends over 16 amino acids. V dropped 3 bases and J dropped 7 bases, with 16 bases sitting between them. CDR1 and CDR2 (germline): MDHEN, SYDVKM. The CDR3: CASSFPSPGTNSPLHF. CDR3 coding DNA: TGTGCCAGCAGTTTCCCGTCTCCAGGGACCAATTCACCCCTCCACTTT.

This clonotype ranks as medium-sized. The chain carries TRBV6-1 and TRBJ1-6, with TRBD1 matching 8 bases. This CDR3 is 15 amino acids long. V was pared by 1 base and J by 10 bases, with 6 bases of the junction left unmatched. The V gene's germline CDR1 is MNHNS and CDR2 SASEGT. The CDR3 spells CASSEVGTGYSPLHF. CDR3 nucleotides: TGTGCCAGCAGTGAAGTAGGGACAGGTTACTCACCCCTCCACTTT.

In the case of this clonotype: An end of the junction does not agree with germline; a read error may underlie this. This chain links TRBV27 with TRBJ1-1, with D hard to call. Germline-derived CDR1 and CDR2 are MNHEY and SMNVEV (reference sequence). This CDR3 spans 15 amino acids. The CDR3 reads CSSILLPSVNTEAFF. In DNA form, the CDR3 reads TGTTCCAGCATTTTATTACCCTCGGTGAACACTGAAGCTTTCTTT.

The chain links TRBV10-1 to TRBJ1-5, with TRBD1 as a possible D gene (5 bases). Germline loops: CDR1 WNHNN, CDR2 SYGVQD (reference sequence). The CDR3 loop spans 13 amino acids. CDR3 bases: TGCTCTAGCAGTGAGTCAGAGGGGTCGCCCCAGCATTTT. It translates to CSSSESEGSPQHF.

In its sample, this clonotype was seen a few times. The chain uses TRBV3-1 and TRBJ2-3; D not certain. CDR1 LGHDT and CDR2 YNNKEL come from the germline V gene (reference sequence). The CDR3 is 15 residues long. With 0 bases removed from V and 0 bases from J, the gap between germline ends came to 7 bases. CDR3 residues: CASSQDSASTDTQYF. In nucleotides, the CDR3 is TGTGCCAGCAGCCAAGATTCGGCCAGCACAGATACGCAGTATTTT.

On this clonotype: This sequence may be a read error, since a much larger clone differs from it by one base. The CDR3 nucleotides are TGTGCCAACAAACTCGGGGCTGCAACTAATGAAAAACTGTTTTTT. Encoded protein: CANKLGAATNEKLFF. V gene TRBV6-1 combines with J gene TRBJ1-4; TRBD1 is a possible D gene (5 bases). Deletions cut 10 bases from V and 0 bases from J, with 15 bases between. The CDR3 totals 15 residues. The V gene's germline CDR1 is MNHNS and CDR2 SASEGT.

This clonotype showed up many times. This chain connects TRBV20-1 to TRBJ2-3; TRBD2 matches 7 bases. The CDR3 is made up of 14 amino acids. J gave up 4 bases and V 1 base, and 5 bases lay outside the gene matches. CDR1 is DFQATT and CDR2 is SNEGSKA in the germline V gene (reference sequence). CDR3 nucleotide sequence: TGCAGTGCTAGAGGGACTAGTGGGTCAGATACGCAGTATTTT. It yields the protein CSARGTSGSDTQYF.

This clonotype was observed a handful of times. A clone one base away is much larger, so this may be a read error. This sequence joins TRBV7-7 and TRBJ2-7; 11 nucleotides align to TRBD1. Germline V gene lookup returns CDR1 SSHAT and CDR2 FNYEAQ (reference sequence). The CDR3 extends over 15 amino acids. The CDR3 protein is CASSQGQGAGYGQYF. CDR3 bases: TGTGCTAGCAGCCAAGGACAGGGGGCGGGCTACGGGCAGTACTTC.

The gene calls are TRBV7-6 and TRBJ2-5, with TRBD1 matching 8 bases. With V trimmed by 5 bases and J by 1 base, 6 bases remained unmatched. The CDR3 runs 15 residues. Germline values: CDR1 SGHVS, CDR2 FNYEAQ. In DNA form, the CDR3 reads TGTGCCAGCAGCAGTTCAGGGGGCCTCCAAGAGACCCAGTACTTC. Translated: CASSSSGGLQETQYF.

The sample holds one count of this clonotype. A single base separates this from a much larger clone, so it may be a read error. The V and J genes are TRBV20-1 and TRBJ2-3; no clear D gene. The CDR3 sequence is 12 residues long. The germline V gene encodes CDR1 DFQATT and CDR2 SNEGSKA (reference sequence). CDR3 coding DNA: TGCAGTGCTAGTAGTAGCACATATACGCAGTATTTT. This translates into CSASSSTYTQYF.

This clonotype was seen a few times. A much larger clone lies a single base off, so this may be a read error. The chain couples TRBV6-1 to TRBJ2-1, with D perhaps given as TRBD1 or TRBD2 (5 bases each). Germline V gene data show CDR1 as MNHNS and CDR2 as SASEGT. The CDR3 is made up of 15 amino acids. The V end lost 6 bases, the J end lost 5 bases, and 17 bases lay between the germline ends. The CDR3 here is CASRALGAPHNEQFF. CDR3 in DNA: TGTGCCAGCAGAGCCCTCGGGGCACCACACAATGAGCAGTTCTTC.

Ten or more counts support this clonotype. The chain employs TRBV7-9 and TRBJ2-1, with D maybe TRBD1 (7 bases). Looked up from germline, CDR1 is SEHNR and CDR2 is FQNEAQ (reference sequence). V shed 5 bases and J shed 6 bases, with 20 bases lying between them. The CDR3 contains 16 residues. The CDR3 bases are TGTGCCAGCAGCACCGAAGCGGGCAGGGGGATCAATGAGCAGTTCTTC. Amino acids: CASSTEAGRGINEQFF.